The 28 T cell receptor beta chains below all came from one sample that was sequenced in a study of blood T cells in healthy people across ages. A second PCR, run for roughly 7 to 11 cycles, used a sample-barcoded 5' primer plus a J-beta primer mix. TCRdb analysed the 5' RACE reads with MiXCR anew, one entry per CDR3 protein. The sample shows around 1,900,000 distinct CDR3 sequences, 39% of them seen only once. Sequencing input: blood. The receptors were sampled from a human donor in good health.

This clonotype was detected a few times. The CDR3 is CASSQNPGLAGGRDTGELFF. CDR3 sequence (DNA): TGCGCCAGCAGCCAGAATCCGGGACTAGCGGGGGGCCGAGATACCGGGGAGCTGTTTTTT. The rearrangement links TRBV4-1 to TRBJ2-2; 15 nucleotides line up with TRBD2. CDR3 length: 20 residues. The junction had 13 bases not matched to a gene; V was cut back by 3 bases and J by 5 bases. CDR1 and CDR2 from the germline V gene are MGHRA and YSYEKL.

A note on this clonotype: One junction end does not reproduce the germline sequence, and a read error may be involved. This sequence joins TRBV7-2 and TRBJ2-7; 9 bases agree with TRBD1. The CDR3 runs to 15 residues. Germline V gives CDR1 SGHTA, CDR2 FQGNSA. The DNA for the CDR3 is TGTGCCAGCAGCTTAGCCCGGGACAGGGACTACGAGCAGTACTTT. Translating gives CASSLARDRDYEQYF.

To note about this clonotype: An end of the junction differs from the germline gene, which may be a read error. This chain connects TRBV14 to TRBJ2-7; 7 bases are a match to TRBD2. From germline, CDR1 is SGHDN and CDR2 FVKESK. The CDR3 has 15 amino acids. The CDR3 coding sequence is TGTGCCGGCAGCCAAGATCTAGAGGGGAGGGACGAGCAGTACTTC. The encoded protein is CAGSQDLEGRDEQYF.

In its sample, this clonotype was seen many times. This sequence joins TRBV7-9 and TRBJ1-2; D is unresolved. Between the trimmed V and J ends, which lost 1 base and 6 bases, there was a span of 6 bases. Per the germline V gene, CDR1 is SEHNR and CDR2 is FQNEAQ (reference sequence). The CDR3 runs to 12 residues. The CDR3 protein is CASSLVADGYTF. The CDR3 DNA is TGTGCCAGCAGCTTAGTCGCGGATGGCTACACCTTC.

This clonotype was detected only a few times. This chain uses TRBV20-1 with TRBJ2-7; the D call may be TRBD1 or TRBD2 (5 bases each). Per the germline V gene, CDR1 is DFQATT and CDR2 is SNEGSKA (reference sequence). The germline V and J ends were trimmed by 6 bases and 2 bases, with 14 bases remaining between them. The CDR3 sequence is 13 residues long. CDR3: CSAVPGPTYEQYF. Written as DNA, the CDR3 is TGCAGTGCCGTTCCGGGGCCCACCTACGAGCAGTACTTC.

This clonotype was picked up many times. V is TRBV4-3 and J is TRBJ2-7, with a tentative D call TRBD1 (5 bases). The length of the CDR3 is 13 residues. Deletions cut 2 bases from V and 4 bases from J, with 9 bases between. Germline V gives CDR1 LGHNA, CDR2 YSLEER. The chain's CDR3 is CASSQSTAYEQYF. In nucleotides, the CDR3 is TGCGCCAGCAGCCAATCGACAGCGTACGAGCAGTACTTC.

This clonotype came up many times. This chain joins TRBV29-1 and TRBJ2-3; D may be TRBD2 (6 bases). V was shortened by 0 bases and J by 0 bases, with 13 bases between the two germline ends. CDR1 and CDR2 from the germline V gene are SQVTM and ANQGSEA. The CDR3 loop spans 16 amino acids. The CDR3 bases are TGCAGCGTTGAAGAGGCGGGGTACGGGAGCACAGATACGCAGTATTTT. Protein: CSVEEAGYGSTDTQYF.

V gene TRBV12-3 or TRBV12-4 combines with J gene TRBJ2-4, with 8 bases identical to TRBD2. CDR3 length: 15 amino acids. V shed 5 bases and J 8 bases; nucleotides not matched to a gene: 11. DNA of the CDR3: TGTGCCAGCAGTACTAACGGGGGGGCTGGGGACATTCAGTACTTC. Encoded protein: CASSTNGGAGDIQYF.

This clonotype was seen more than once but under ten times. The chain couples TRBV2 to TRBJ2-2; D possibly corresponds to TRBD2 (6 bases). V lost 6 bases and J lost 0, with 8 bases in between. This CDR3 is 14 amino acids long. CDR1 SNHLY and CDR2 FYNNEI come from the germline V gene. The CDR3 DNA follows: TGTGCCAGCAGGGGAGGAGCGAACACCGGGGAGCTGTTTTTT. Residues: CASRGGANTGELFF.

This clonotype has just a few counts. The chain is built from TRBV6-2 or TRBV6-3 and TRBJ1-2, with D possibly TRBD1 on 6 matching bases. Germline V gene sequence: CDR1 MNHEY, CDR2 SVGEGT. V gave up 5 bases and J gave up 3 bases, with 10 bases separating them. This CDR3 spans 13 amino acids. The CDR3 nucleotides read TGTGCCAGCAGTCGACAGGTCTACTATGGCTACACCTTC. The encoded protein is CASSRQVYYGYTF.

A few counts support this clonotype. V usage is TRBV15 and J usage is TRBJ1-2; TRBD1 matches at 7 bases. Germline V gives CDR1 LNHNV, CDR2 YYDKDF (reference sequence). J lost 7 bases, V lost 5 bases, and 7 bases had no gene match. This CDR3 is built from 13 residues. This CDR3 is CATSGTGVGGYTF. CDR3 nucleotides: TGTGCCACCAGCGGAACAGGGGTGGGTGGCTACACCTTC.

J is TRBJ1-2 and V is TRBV20-1; D remains ambiguous. Per the germline V gene, CDR1 is DFQATT and CDR2 is SNEGSKA (reference sequence). V was pared by 4 bases and J by 7 bases, with 4 bases between. The length of the CDR3 is 9 residues. The CDR3 protein is CSATPGYTF. The CDR3 nucleotides are TGCAGTGCTACCCCTGGCTACACCTTC.

This clonotype came up a few times. The J gene is TRBJ2-3, the V gene TRBV20-1, with 11 bases identical to TRBD2. In germline, CDR1 is DFQATT, CDR2 SNEGSKA (reference sequence). The junction had 10 bases not matched to a gene; V was cut back by 5 bases and J by 3 bases. CDR3 length: 16 residues. CDR3 bases: TGCAGTGCTCGACGACGCACTAGCGGGGGTACAGATACGCAGTATTTT. Its protein product is CSARRRTSGGTDTQYF.

This chain connects TRBV7-2 to TRBJ2-1; D is unclear. The CDR3 covers 16 residues. In germline, CDR1 is SGHTA, CDR2 FQGNSA. With 3 bases removed from V and 0 bases from J, the gap between germline ends came to 12 bases. CDR3 amino acids: CASSFQAPNSYNEQFF. Written as DNA, the CDR3 is TGTGCCAGCAGCTTCCAGGCCCCCAACTCCTACAATGAGCAGTTCTTC.

CDR3 nucleotides: TGCAGTGCTAGAGATTGGGGAGTTTCTAGCACAGATACGCAGTATTTT. Protein product: CSARDWGVSSTDTQYF. This sequence joins TRBV20-1 and TRBJ2-3, with a tentative D call TRBD2 (5 bases). The ends were cut back, 0 bases at V and 0 bases at J, with 13 bases in the middle. Germline-derived CDR1 and CDR2 are DFQATT and SNEGSKA (reference sequence). This CDR3 has 16 amino acids.

CDR3 loop: CASRIEANTEAFF. In DNA form, the CDR3 reads TGCGCCAGCAGAATAGAAGCGAACACTGAAGCTTTCTTT. J is TRBJ1-1 and V is TRBV5-1, with no clear D. Germline loops: CDR1 SGHRS, CDR2 YFSETQ. CDR3 length: 13 amino acids. The V gene lost 5 bases and the J gene lost 1 base, with 9 bases spanning the gap.

The table lists this clonotype with many counts. The V gene is TRBV6-5, the J gene TRBJ2-4; D gene ambiguous. The CDR3 runs 16 residues. The germline gives CDR1 MNHEY, CDR2 SVGAGI. Trimming shortened V by 5 bases and J by 1 base, and 15 bases separated the two germline ends. In DNA, the CDR3 is TGTGCCAGCAGTCCAAAACCGAGGATGGCCAAAAACATTCAGTACTTC. Residues: CASSPKPRMAKNIQYF.

Comment on this clonotype: Relative to the germline gene, one junction end is altered; a read error may explain this. The chain uses TRBV6-2 or TRBV6-3 and TRBJ2-1, with 10 bases identical to TRBD1. The CDR3 spans 14 residues. Germline-derived CDR1 and CDR2 are MNHEY and SVGEGT. CDR3 protein: CAGSYSTGGNGQFF. The CDR3 bases are TGTGCCGGCAGTTACTCGACAGGGGGCAATGGGCAGTTCTTC.

This clonotype was observed a few times. The chain links TRBV9 to TRBJ2-3; D gene ambiguous. This CDR3 has 14 residues. Germline CDR1 is SGDLS and CDR2 is YYNGEE. Trimming pared 0 bases from V and 3 bases from J, leaving 8 bases between. This CDR3 reads CASSVGISTDTQYF. Written as DNA, the CDR3 is TGTGCCAGCAGCGTAGGTATTTCGACAGATACGCAGTATTTT.

The rearrangement uses TRBV5-5 and TRBJ2-3; possibly TRBD2 for D (5 bases). The CDR3 has 16 amino acids. The V gene's germline CDR1 is SGHKS and CDR2 YYEKEE (reference sequence). The germline V and J ends were trimmed by 3 bases and 2 bases, with 16 bases remaining between them. The CDR3 DNA sequence: TGTGCCAGCAGCTCCCTTGGAGGCCAGAACACAGATACGCAGTATTTT. As protein: CASSSLGGQNTDTQYF.

The rearrangement joins TRBV7-9 to TRBJ2-7; no clear D. The CDR3 consists of 14 residues. The germline V gene encodes CDR1 SEHNR and CDR2 FQNEAQ (reference sequence). V dropped 0 bases and J dropped 5 bases, with 11 bases sitting between them. The CDR3 sequence: CASSLASVSDEQYF. CDR3 DNA: TGTGCCAGCAGCTTAGCCTCCGTAAGCGACGAGCAGTACTTC.

The chain employs TRBV20-1 and TRBJ2-5; either TRBD1 or TRBD2 may supply D (5 bases each). The ends were cut back, 0 bases at V and 5 bases at J, with 16 bases in the middle. Germline lookup yields CDR1 DFQATT and CDR2 SNEGSKA (reference sequence). The CDR3 is made up of 15 amino acids. In DNA form, the CDR3 reads TGCAGTGCTAGAGATCCCAGGGAGAGGTGGGAGACCCAGTACTTC. It encodes CSARDPRERWETQYF.

The V and J genes are TRBV20-1 and TRBJ1-2; D is unresolved. With 1 base removed from V and 7 bases from J, the gap between germline ends came to 16 bases. This CDR3 contains 14 residues. The germline V gene has CDR1 DFQATT and CDR2 SNEGSKA (reference sequence). Written as DNA, the CDR3 is TGCAGTGCTAGAGGTCCCTGGATGCGCGGTGGCTACACCTTC. It specifies CSARGPWMRGGYTF.

The rearrangement links TRBV7-9 to TRBJ1-1; D remains ambiguous. V gave up 4 bases and J gave up 3 bases, with 6 bases separating them. The CDR3 runs to 12 residues. Per germline, CDR1 SEHNR and CDR2 FQNEAQ (reference sequence). CDR3 region: CASSSPYTEAFF. CDR3 in DNA: TGTGCCAGCAGCTCACCTTACACTGAAGCTTTCTTT.

This clonotype has only a few counts. This rearrangement joins TRBV11-2 to TRBJ2-3; the D is unclear. V was cut by 6 bases and J by 4 bases, with 8 bases left in between. CDR1 and CDR2 (germline): SGHAT, FQNNGV. The CDR3 has 12 amino acids. Here the CDR3 reads CASSPLSDTQYF. CDR3 DNA: TGTGCCAGCAGTCCCCTTTCAGATACGCAGTATTTT.

This sequence joins TRBV5-1 and TRBJ1-2, with TRBD1 identical over 9 bases. CDR3 size: 16 residues. In germline, CDR1 is SGHRS, CDR2 YFSETQ. Unmatched junction bases numbered 4, after V lost 0 bases and J lost 1 base. Here the CDR3 reads CASSLDGTGYNYGYTF. The CDR3 region has the DNA TGCGCCAGCAGCTTGGACGGGACAGGGTATAACTATGGCTACACCTTC.

In its sample, this clonotype was seen a few times. This rearrangement joins TRBV20-1 to TRBJ2-1; 7 bases line up with TRBD2. The CDR3 contains 14 residues. Germline V gene lookup returns CDR1 DFQATT and CDR2 SNEGSKA (reference sequence). With V trimmed by 3 bases and J by 9 bases, 11 bases remained unmatched. CDR3 amino acids: CSASLRTSLTEQFF. The CDR3, as DNA: TGCAGTGCTAGCCTTCGGACTAGTTTGACTGAGCAGTTCTTC.

This clonotype was observed a handful of times. The chain is built from TRBV28 and TRBJ1-5; D gene uncertain. Germline V CDR1 and CDR2: MDHEN, SYDVKM. CDR3 length equals 12 residues. V shed 9 bases and J shed 5 bases, with 11 bases lying between them. The CDR3 here is CASHSSDQPQHF. CDR3 bases: TGTGCCAGTCATTCCTCAGATCAGCCCCAGCATTTT.